Shown below are 7 T cell receptor beta chains from a single sample sequenced in a study of regulatory T cells in long-lasting Graves disease. Time point noted: persistent/refractory GD, antithyroid drugs over 5 years with positive TRAb. Construction of the TCR library relied on RNA isolated from PBMCs. Combining iRepertoire HTBI primers with Arm-PCR of CDR3 regions, the authors built TCR beta libraries. TCRdb processed the multiplex PCR reads anew with MiXCR; each CDR3 protein has one entry. Of 600,000 to 850,000 distinct CDR3 sequences listed, around 30% were seen once; the top ten hold around 42%. The sample was peripheral blood mononuclear cells (PBMCs), taken when the disease was refractory, from a patient treated with antithyroid drugs. The receptors were sampled from a female donor with Graves disease.

The sample holds a few counts of this clonotype. The V gene is TRBV5-1, the J gene TRBJ2-2; the D is unclear. The CDR3 consists of 17 residues. V was clipped by 1 base and J by 3 bases, with 16 bases between them. The V gene's germline CDR1 is SGHRS and CDR2 YFSETQ. CDR3 region: CASSLSGSLFDTGELFF. CDR3 coding DNA: TGCGCCAGCAGCTTGTCGGGCAGTTTGTTTGACACCGGGGAGCTGTTTTTT.

The sample holds a few counts of this clonotype. The chain joins TRBV19 to TRBJ1-2; 8 positions match TRBD1. CDR1 is LNHDA and CDR2 is SQIVND in the germline V gene (reference sequence). The length of the CDR3 is 15 residues. V shed 5 bases and J 2 bases; nucleotides not matched to a gene: 7. The CDR3 nucleotides read TGTGCCAGTAGTTCCTGGACAGGGTTCAACTATGGCTACACCTTC. Its translation is CASSSWTGFNYGYTF.

V and J are TRBV2 and TRBJ2-5, with 9 bases fitting TRBD2. CDR1 is SNHLY, CDR2 FYNNEI, per germline. CDR3 length: 16 residues. J was trimmed by 4 bases and V by 7 bases; bases with no gene match: 13. The CDR3 protein is CASTLIPGLAGETQYF. The CDR3 bases are TGTGCCAGCACCCTTATCCCGGGACTAGCCGGAGAGACCCAGTACTTC.

This clonotype was seen more than once but under ten times. The rearrangement joins TRBV19 to TRBJ2-7, with D tentatively TRBD1 or TRBD2 (6 bases each). The V gene's germline CDR1 is LNHDA and CDR2 SQIVND (reference sequence). The CDR3 covers 14 residues. Deletions cut 1 base from V and 3 bases from J, with 10 bases between. The CDR3 reads CASSIGGDNYEQYF. The CDR3 nucleotides read TGTGCCAGTAGTATAGGGGGGGACAACTACGAGCAGTACTTC.

The rearrangement uses TRBV12-3 or TRBV12-4 and TRBJ2-7, with TRBD1 matching over 9 bases. This CDR3 has 14 residues. With 3 bases clipped from V and 7 bases from J, the junction kept 7 bases outside the gene matches. The CDR3 DNA follows: TGTGCCAGCAGTTTTGGGGGACAGGGAGGGGAGCAGTACTTC. Its protein product is CASSFGGQGGEQYF.

This clonotype was seen only a few times. The chain uses TRBV24-1 and TRBJ1-2; TRBD1 matches 7 bases. CDR1 is KGHDR and CDR2 is SFDVKD in the germline V gene. The CDR3 extends over 16 amino acids. Losses at the gene ends were 7 bases for V and 4 bases for J; bases not matched to a gene: 14. The CDR3 DNA sequence: TGTGCCACCAGGCAGAAGACGACAGGGAGTGTCTATGGCTACACCTTC. It encodes CATRQKTTGSVYGYTF.

The rearrangement uses TRBV19 and TRBJ1-5; D is perhaps TRBD1 (5 bases). Trimming shortened V by 5 bases and J by 1 base, and 15 bases separated the two germline ends. The length of the CDR3 is 16 residues. CDR1 and CDR2 (germline): LNHDA, SQIVND (reference sequence). The CDR3 loop is CASSLQGLASNQPQHF. The CDR3 DNA is TGTGCCAGTAGTCTCCAGGGTCTCGCGAGCAATCAGCCCCAGCATTTT.